Listed below are T cell receptor beta chains from one sample, sequenced in a study of OX40 agonist ivuxolimab in advanced cancers. Produced via immunoSEQ multiplex PCR; TCRdb's table is partial and in-frame only. Of about 76,000 clones in the sample, approximately 83% were seen once. Sequenced material: CD4+ or CD8+ T cells sorted from blood, taken in a trial of the OX40 agonist ivuxolimab. These receptors were collected from an adult with an advanced solid tumor such as melanoma, head and neck, liver or kidney cancer. Both conserved end residues are part of each CDR3. Clone size is stated in some rows and not others, as once, few, many or a class when expanded.

TRBV11-2,-,CASSFDRLTEAFF
TRBV27,-,CASSLVQGQNDIQYF
TRBV5-6,-,CASNPPGSENIQYF
TRBV19,once,CASSVSGTAIYEQYF
TRBV6-5,-,CASSYPQVGYTF
TRBV13,-,CASSYRQGAKWETQYF
TRBV6-5,-,CASSLGFNTDTQYF
TRBV27,-,CASSSSDRKENTIYF
TRBV6-5,-,CASSPTSLYQPQHF
TRBV29-1,-,CSVEDGGEDTQYF
TRBV27,-,CASSPGTGEYEQYF
TRBV5-8,-,CASSLDVRVNSPLHF
TRBV7-3,few,CASSSDNYGYTF
TRBV29-1,-,CSVDLPGGLDYNEQFF
TRBV5-6,-,CASSSPAGLAGGVQYF
TRBV25-1,-,CASSGQGGTEAFF
TRBV18,-,CASSPRQPALDYGYTF
TRBV5-6,-,CASSFNPSGPYNEQFF
TRBV5-1,-,CASSLGGGGEQFF
TRBV2,-,CASREDSNTEAFF
TRBV5-1,-,CASTGLAGQETQYF
TRBV2,-,CASSGAPKSPQHF
TRBV4-3,-,CASSHYPQGADTEAFF
TRBV9,-,CASSVGGSGELFF
TRBV27,few,CASSLLTSGSYEQYF
TRBV10-3,-,CAISEGRGEQYF
TRBV25-1,once,CASSDSPAGPTYEQYF
TRBV11-2,few,CASSLWGAEAFF
TRBV14,-,CASSHRDSLHGYTF